The T cell receptor beta chain described here comes from a study of vaccination effects on CD4 cells after COVID-19. As for the study in general: Participants were given two doses of BNT162b2 or mRNA-1273 vaccine. Overall study findings and caveats: Marked clonal contraction was seen in infection- and vaccine-induced clones late after vaccination.

Viral peptide pool expansion of antigen-specific CD4+ T cells preceded sequencing in the ViraFEST assay. Having been cultured for approximately ten days, the cells underwent CD4+ T cell isolation. Each vaccine recipient was nucleocapsid antibody negative and had no prior SARS-CoV-2 infection. Cells had half their medium changed to IL-2 medium on days 3 and 7. Assay used: immunoSEQ multiplex PCR; TCRdb lists only in-frame clones, some missing. The repertoire holds 65,000 to 85,000 clones, with 80% as singletons. This clone was observed a few times. What it binds is not known. The source of this sequence is a human donor who received a COVID-19 vaccine. The source was CD4+ T cells from PBMCs cultured with SARS-CoV-2 spike peptides, collected before COVID-19 vaccination.

Written as DNA, the CDR3 is TGTGCCAGCAGTTACGGGATAGGGTATAATTCACCCCTCCACTTT. Amino acids: CASSYGIGYNSPLHF. This chain connects TRBV6-2 or TRBV6-3 to TRBJ1-6; the D is unclear. The germline gives CDR1 MNHEY, CDR2 SVGEGT. The CDR3 length is 15 residues. Trimming cost V 2 bases and J 4 bases, with 9 bases left between them.